This T cell receptor (beta chain) was observed in a study of blood T cells in healthy people across ages (dated by TCRdb to about 2015). Background for the entire study: In model experiments, roughly one uniquely barcoded TCR beta cDNA molecule per two T cells was captured by template switching. The study measured age-related changes in TCR beta repertoire diversity using deep sequencing normalized with unique cDNA molecular identifiers. Four age groups were formed from the donors: young (average approximately 17 years), middle-aged (approximately 42), aged (about 62) and long-lived (around 82). Donors of different ages were randomly distributed across sequencing lanes to avoid experimental bias. The study analyzed two additional independent replicas of 1 million unique cDNA reads from the same blood draw for two donors, one aged 18 to 29 and one aged 80 or older. The investigation overall reported the following: Total diversity estimates from one million sequenced T cells were considered lower bounds and underestimates. Conclusive comparison of naive and antigen-experienced compartments was prevented by the profiling of bulk unsorted PBMCs. The long-lived group showed more naive CD4+ T cells, fewer expanded clones and increased TCR diversity than the aged group, suggesting age selection. Because donor CMV infection status was unknown, age-related changes in expanded clonotypes were potentially confounded. As age increased, observed TCR beta diversity per million T cells dropped in a roughly linear way, and a significant reduction was already evident by age 40. Observed TCR beta diversity correlated strongly with the percentage of naive T cells measured by flow cytometry.

This clonotype was counted many times. The clone's antigen remains unknown. The junction departs from germline at one end; a sequencing error may be responsible. Systemically healthy Caucasian individuals from Russia, approximately 39 in total and aged about 6 to 95 years, were included as donors. Roughly 11 milliliters of peripheral blood were drawn from each donor into EDTA-treated Vacutainer tubes. Ficoll-Paque density-gradient centrifugation was used to isolate PBMCs, with at least 7 million per sample. Trizol reagent was used to extract total RNA from the PBMCs, yielding at least 6 micrograms per sample. The percentages of naive CD45RAhigh/CD27high T cells were determined by flow cytometry on a PBMC aliquot from every donor. From the cysteine up to the phenylalanine, the CDR3 has a length of 11 residues. Kept here is only the CDR3 DNA, which spans 33 bases and is read in frame from base 1. The germline V gene provides CDR1 SGHRS and CDR2 YFSETQ.

Libraries were made using 5' RACE. Sequencing took place on an Illumina HiSeq 2500. A second PCR of roughly 6 to 11 cycles was run with a J-beta primer mix and a sample-barcoded 5' primer. A template-switch 5' adaptor carrying 12 random nucleotides introduced a unique molecular identifier onto each TCR beta cDNA molecule. Each sample yielded at least 2.5 million CDR3-containing paired-end reads. First-strand cDNA was synthesized from all RNA with the Mint cDNA synthesis kit, primed by a TRBC-specific oligonucleotide. After uracil-DNA glycosylase treatment, a first 18-cycle PCR used universal primers M1SS and BC2_uni_R on all cDNA. The authors processed their data as follows. For normalization, 1 million high-quality reads, each with a distinct molecular identifier, were randomly selected from each sample. Reads sharing molecular identifiers were discarded rather than binned into consensus sequences. MiTCR, set to a Q25 quality threshold and the strictest error-elimination algorithm, was used for CDR3 identification, clonotype clustering and error correction. Lower-bound total TCR beta diversity was estimated with a nonparametric unseen species model using Euler transformation. TCRdb reran the public reads through fastp at Q25 and MiXCR, keeping productive beta chains. For every CDR3 protein sequence, its rows merge into one entry that carries the most common genes and DNA. These V and J calls originate from TCRdb's pipeline instead of the authors' own analysis. The sample data list fewer than 750,000 distinct CDR3 sequences, and 40% to 50% of these were observed just once. The top ten constitute roughly 24% of the sample.

This receptor was taken from a man older than 75 in good health. The rearrangement combines TRBV5-1 with TRBJ2-5; the D gene lacks a confident call. The sequenced sample was blood. The CDR3: CASSLQETQYF. The DNA is TGTGCCAGCAGCCTCCAAGAGACCCAGTACTTC.